Listed below are T cell receptor beta chains from one sample, sequenced in a study of cytomegalovirus exposure and HLA in healthy donors. Using immunoSEQ multiplex PCR, the repertoire was profiled, and TCRdb retains in-frame clones only, with some absent. The data hold about 120,000 clones, with about 89% observed a single time. The sequencing sample was made of PBMCs. These receptor sequences come from a woman aged 18-29 years in good health and CMV-seronegative. CDR3s include the opening cysteine and the closing phenylalanine or tryptophan. The order of the fields is D gene, clone size, J gene, V gene, CDR3 DNA, CDR3 protein. The D gene is left open where the match is weak. Part of the rows lack a size; the others show once, few, many or a class for expanded clones.

D: TRBD2
size: once
J: TRBJ2-2
V: TRBV5-4
DNA: TGTGCCAGCAGTCTCGCTAGCGGGAACACCGGGGAGCTGTTTTTT
CDR3: CASSLASGNTGELFF

D: .
size: .
J: TRBJ2-7
V: TRBV13
DNA: TGTGCCAGCAGCCCCCGGGTCGCGGCCTACGAGCAGTACTTC
CDR3: CASSPRVAAYEQYF

D: .
size: once
J: TRBJ2-7
V: TRBV6-6
DNA: TGTGCCAGCAGTTACTCCGGCAGGACCTACGAGCAGTACTTC
CDR3: CASSYSGRTYEQYF

D: .
size: .
J: TRBJ2-7
V: TRBV6-1
DNA: TGTGCCAGCAGTTCCTGGACTGAGGGCGAGCAGTACTTC
CDR3: CASSSWTEGEQYF

D: .
size: .
J: TRBJ2-7
V: TRBV5-6
DNA: TGTGCCAGCAGCTTGGAAACCAGAGTCTACGTAGGGGAAGAGCAGTACTTC
CDR3: CASSLETRVYVGEEQYF

D: .
size: .
J: TRBJ2-5
V: TRBV29-1
DNA: TGCAGCGTTGAATTCGTGGACAATCAAGAGACCCAGTACTTC
CDR3: CSVEFVDNQETQYF

D: .
size: .
J: TRBJ2-7
V: TRBV6-5
DNA: TGTGCCAGCAGGAGGACAGCTTCTTACGAGCAGTACTTC
CDR3: CASRRTASYEQYF

D: .
size: .
J: TRBJ1-4
V: TRBV5-1
DNA: TGCGCCAGCAGCGATATCTTACGACAGACAACTAATGAAAAACTGTTTTTT
CDR3: CASSDILRQTTNEKLFF

D: TRBD1
size: .
J: TRBJ2-3
V: TRBV27
DNA: TGTGCCAGCAGTTTATCACAGGGGCGCCCAGATACGCAGTATTTT
CDR3: CASSLSQGRPDTQYF

D: .
size: .
J: TRBJ1-1
V: TRBV27
DNA: TGTGCCAGCAGTTTATCGTTCGGACTAGGGGCTTTCTTT
CDR3: CASSLSFGLGAFF

D: .
size: .
J: TRBJ2-7
V: TRBV28
DNA: TGTGCCAGCAGTTTAGGAGGGATCGACTACGAGCAGTACTTC
CDR3: CASSLGGIDYEQYF

D: TRBD1
size: few
J: TRBJ2-7
V: TRBV6-5
DNA: TGTGCCAGCAGTTACGGGACAGCCTCCTACGAGCAGTACTTC
CDR3: CASSYGTASYEQYF

D: .
size: .
J: TRBJ1-4
V: TRBV2
DNA: TGTGCCAGCAAACGGGAAAAACTGTTTTTT
CDR3: CASKREKLFF

D: TRBD1
size: .
J: TRBJ1-2
V: TRBV29-1
DNA: TGCAGCGCACAGACAGGGGAGGGCTCGGCCTATGGCTACACCTTC
CDR3: CSAQTGEGSAYGYTF

D: .
size: .
J: TRBJ1-1
V: TRBV6-5
DNA: TGTGCCAGCAATTGGGCCAGGGGCCTCTCTGAAGCTTTCTTT
CDR3: CASNWARGLSEAFF

D: TRBD2
size: .
J: TRBJ2-7
V: TRBV6-4
DNA: TGTGCCAGCAGTGACTTCGGGGGGGCCTACGAGCAGTACTTC
CDR3: CASSDFGGAYEQYF

D: .
size: .
J: TRBJ1-2
V: TRBV7-8
DNA: TGTGCCAGCAGCTTAGGCAGGGGAAGTGGCTACACCTTC
CDR3: CASSLGRGSGYTF

D: .
size: .
J: TRBJ2-7
V: TRBV9
DNA: TGTGCCAGCAGCGTAGTAGCTGGCCTGGGAGCGAGTGAGCAGTACTTC
CDR3: CASSVVAGLGASEQYF

D: TRBD1
size: .
J: TRBJ1-5
V: TRBV18
DNA: TGTGCCAGCTCACAACAGGGGGCGCAAGCTTATCAGCCCCAGCATTTT
CDR3: CASSQQGAQAYQPQHF

D: .
size: .
J: TRBJ2-2
V: TRBV27
DNA: TGTGCCAGCAGTTTAGACGGGAGAGGGACCGGGGAGCTGTTTTTT
CDR3: CASSLDGRGTGELFF

D: .
size: .
J: TRBJ2-7
V: TRBV7-9
DNA: TGTGCCAGCAGCTCGGACATCAACTCCTACGAGCAGTACTTC
CDR3: CASSSDINSYEQYF

D: TRBD1
size: .
J: TRBJ1-1
V: TRBV5-1
DNA: TGCGCCAGCAGTTCAGGGACAGGCCTTTATTTGGCTTTCTTT
CDR3: CASSSGTGLYLAFF

D: .
size: .
J: TRBJ1-1
V: TRBV6-6
DNA: TGTGCCAGCAGTACGGGGGGGGTGAACACTGAAGCTTTCTTT
CDR3: CASSTGGVNTEAFF

D: TRBD1
size: .
J: TRBJ2-7
V: TRBV30
DNA: TGTGCCTGGAATCCGGGACAGGGTTACGAGCAGTACTTC
CDR3: CAWNPGQGYEQYF

D: TRBD2
size: .
J: TRBJ2-1
V: TRBV9
DNA: TGTGCCAGCAGCGCCCGAACTAGCGGACGGGATGAGCAGTTCTTC
CDR3: CASSARTSGRDEQFF

D: .
size: .
J: TRBJ2-7
V: TRBV2
DNA: TGTGCCAGCAGTCGCCAGGCCGGGGGCTCCTACGAGCAGTACTTC
CDR3: CASSRQAGGSYEQYF

D: TRBD1
size: .
J: TRBJ2-3
V: TRBV18
DNA: TGTGCCAGCTCACCCACAGGGGGTCTAAGCACAGATACGCAGTATTTT
CDR3: CASSPTGGLSTDTQYF

D: TRBD1
size: .
J: TRBJ2-7
V: TRBV5-8
DNA: TGTGCCAGAGGGACAGGGGAGTACTTC
CDR3: CARGTGEYF

D: .
size: .
J: TRBJ1-1
V: TRBV5-1
DNA: TGCGCCAGCAGCTTGGAAGCGAACACTGAAGCTTTCTTT
CDR3: CASSLEANTEAFF

D: TRBD1
size: once
J: TRBJ1-5
V: TRBV30
DNA: TGTGCCTGGAGTCGACAGGGAAATAGCAATCAGCCCCAGCATTTT
CDR3: CAWSRQGNSNQPQHF

D: TRBD2
size: .
J: TRBJ2-1
V: TRBV7-2
DNA: TGTGCCAGCAGCTTAGACCGAGCGGGAGGGCACAGGCAGTTCTTC
CDR3: CASSLDRAGGHRQFF

D: TRBD1
size: .
J: TRBJ2-4
V: TRBV28
DNA: TGTGCCAGCAGCCCCACCGGGACAGATCAGTACTTC
CDR3: CASSPTGTDQYF

D: .
size: .
J: TRBJ2-2
V: TRBV18
DNA: TGTGCCAGCTCACCAGATTCTAGCGCGAACACCGGGGAGCTGTTTTTT
CDR3: CASSPDSSANTGELFF

D: TRBD2
size: .
J: TRBJ2-3
V: TRBV27
DNA: TGTGCCAGCAGTTTATTTGGAGCGGGAGGGCCCACAGATACGCAGTATTTT
CDR3: CASSLFGAGGPTDTQYF

D: TRBD2
size: .
J: TRBJ2-3
V: TRBV4-2
DNA: TGTGCCAGCGATAGCGGGAGCCCTGGAGATACGCAGTATTTT
CDR3: CASDSGSPGDTQYF

D: .
size: medium-sized
J: TRBJ1-1
V: TRBV6-5
DNA: TGTGCCAGCATGAGGTCGATCACTGAAGCTTTCTTT
CDR3: CASMRSITEAFF

D: TRBD1
size: .
J: TRBJ2-3
V: TRBV5-6
DNA: TGTGCCAGCAGCTTCGTGTGGGACAGGGGGCTCGAAGATACGCAGTATTTT
CDR3: CASSFVWDRGLEDTQYF

D: TRBD1
size: .
J: TRBJ1-5
V: TRBV9
DNA: TGTGCCAGCAGCCCAGGGGGCGCGGGTCAGCCCCAGCATTTT
CDR3: CASSPGGAGQPQHF

D: TRBD1
size: .
J: TRBJ1-2
V: TRBV18
DNA: TGTGCCAGCTCCCCAGGACAGGGGGCGCTGGGTGGCTACACCTTC
CDR3: CASSPGQGALGGYTF

D: .
size: .
J: TRBJ2-1
V: TRBV13
DNA: TGTGCCAGCAGCTTACCCTCCAGGGGAGATGAGCAGTTCTTC
CDR3: CASSLPSRGDEQFF

D: TRBD1
size: .
J: TRBJ2-7
V: TRBV7-2
DNA: TGTGCCAGCAGCTTGGACAGGGGGTCTTACTACGAGCAGTACTTC
CDR3: CASSLDRGSYYEQYF

D: .
size: once
J: TRBJ2-3
V: TRBV7-8
DNA: TGTGCCAGCAGCTTTACTCTGCCCGGGAGAACCACAGATACGCAGTATTTT
CDR3: CASSFTLPGRTTDTQYF

D: TRBD1
size: .
J: TRBJ2-7
V: TRBV28
DNA: TGTGCCAGCAGACTGCGCTATGGGACAGGGAACGCCTACGAGCAGTACTTC
CDR3: CASRLRYGTGNAYEQYF

D: TRBD1
size: .
J: TRBJ1-5
V: TRBV6-5
DNA: TGTGCCAGCAGTCACGGACAGGGTGGCAATCAGCCCCAGCATTTT
CDR3: CASSHGQGGNQPQHF